These T cell receptor beta chains were read from a single sample in a study of cytomegalovirus exposure and HLA in healthy donors. The assay was immunoSEQ multiplex PCR, and TCRdb's table has in-frame clones only and misses some. The sample gives more than 150,000 clones, roughly 80% of which show up once; under 0.75% is in the top ten. Material: PBMCs. These TCRs come from a boy aged 5-17 years in good health and CMV-seronegative. Both conserved end residues are part of each CDR3. A D gene is named only where the DNA matches it firmly. Where a row states a size, it is once, few, many or the class of an expanded clone; other rows omit it.

clone size: .
V gene: TRBV9
J gene: TRBJ2-2
D gene: .
CDR3 protein: CASSPDTVTGELFF
CDR3 DNA: TGTGCCAGCAGCCCGGACACCGTCACCGGGGAGCTGTTTTTT

clone size: few
V gene: TRBV6-4
J gene: TRBJ1-5
D gene: .
CDR3 protein: CASSDERGSNQPQHF
CDR3 DNA: TGTGCCAGCAGTGACGAGAGAGGAAGCAATCAGCCCCAGCATTTT

clone size: .
V gene: TRBV6-1
J gene: TRBJ2-5
D gene: .
CDR3 protein: CASSALSETQYF
CDR3 DNA: TGTGCCAGCAGTGCCTTAAGCGAGACCCAGTACTTC

clone size: .
V gene: TRBV4-1
J gene: TRBJ2-7
D gene: .
CDR3 protein: CASSQGRDSLEQYF
CDR3 DNA: TGCGCCAGCAGCCAAGGGAGAGACTCCTTGGAGCAGTACTTC

clone size: .
V gene: TRBV2
J gene: TRBJ1-2
D gene: .
CDR3 protein: CASSEFRLAGVGYTF
CDR3 DNA: TGTGCCAGCAGTGAATTTCGGTTGGCAGGGGTCGGCTACACCTTC

clone size: .
V gene: TRBV7-2
J gene: TRBJ2-4
D gene: TRBD1
CDR3 protein: CASSLQGVDDIQYF
CDR3 DNA: TGTGCCAGCAGCTTACAGGGGGTGGACGACATTCAGTACTTC

clone size: .
V gene: TRBV5-6
J gene: TRBJ1-1
D gene: .
CDR3 protein: CASSLETGGHLRAFF
CDR3 DNA: TGTGCCAGCAGCTTGGAGACGGGGGGTCATTTGCGAGCTTTCTTT

clone size: .
V gene: TRBV5-6
J gene: TRBJ1-2
D gene: TRBD1
CDR3 protein: CASSFPLPQGWGGYTF
CDR3 DNA: TGTGCCAGCAGCTTTCCCCTTCCACAGGGGTGGGGTGGCTACACCTTC

clone size: once
V gene: TRBV6-1
J gene: TRBJ2-7
D gene: TRBD1
CDR3 protein: CASSEAQGQGSDEQYF
CDR3 DNA: TGTGCCAGCAGTGAAGCGCAAGGACAGGGTTCCGACGAGCAGTACTTC

clone size: .
V gene: TRBV9
J gene: TRBJ2-1
D gene: TRBD1
CDR3 protein: CASSLGQGDEQFF
CDR3 DNA: TGTGCCAGCAGCTTGGGACAGGGCGATGAGCAGTTCTTC

clone size: .
V gene: TRBV4-1
J gene: TRBJ2-5
D gene: TRBD2
CDR3 protein: CASSSLAGGYQETQYF
CDR3 DNA: TGCGCCAGCAGCTCACTAGCGGGGGGTTACCAAGAGACCCAGTACTTC

clone size: .
V gene: TRBV6-4
J gene: TRBJ2-3
D gene: TRBD2
CDR3 protein: CASSDSTSGGDTQYF
CDR3 DNA: TGTGCCAGCAGTGACTCGACTAGCGGGGGAGATACGCAGTATTTT

clone size: .
V gene: TRBV11-3
J gene: TRBJ2-3
D gene: .
CDR3 protein: CASSFGQGSTDTQYF
CDR3 DNA: TGTGCCAGCAGCTTTGGGCAGGGGAGCACAGATACGCAGTATTTT

clone size: .
V gene: TRBV11-3
J gene: TRBJ1-1
D gene: .
CDR3 protein: CASSPMNTEAFF
CDR3 DNA: TGTGCCAGCAGCCCCATGAACACTGAAGCTTTCTTT

clone size: .
V gene: TRBV7-9
J gene: TRBJ2-3
D gene: .
CDR3 protein: CSSSLRRQVSTDTQYF
CDR3 DNA: TGTTCCAGCAGCCTGCGCAGACAGGTGTCCACAGATACGCAGTATTTT

clone size: .
V gene: TRBV25-1
J gene: TRBJ2-3
D gene: TRBD2
CDR3 protein: CASSGGLASGTDTQYF
CDR3 DNA: TGTGCCAGCAGTGGCGGACTAGCGAGTGGAACAGATACGCAGTATTTT

clone size: few
V gene: TRBV9
J gene: TRBJ2-7
D gene: .
CDR3 protein: CASSADYYTEQYF
CDR3 DNA: TGTGCCAGCAGCGCCGATTACTATACCGAGCAGTACTTC

clone size: .
V gene: TRBV27
J gene: TRBJ1-1
D gene: .
CDR3 protein: CASSLFRGSTEAFF
CDR3 DNA: TGTGCCAGCAGTTTATTCCGGGGGTCTACAGAAGCTTTCTTT

clone size: once
V gene: TRBV6-6
J gene: TRBJ1-1
D gene: TRBD1
CDR3 protein: CASSRRGAMNTEAFF
CDR3 DNA: TGTGCCAGCAGTCGCAGGGGGGCCATGAACACTGAAGCTTTCTTT

clone size: .
V gene: TRBV6-1
J gene: TRBJ1-2
D gene: TRBD1
CDR3 protein: CASWDRFSNYGYTF
CDR3 DNA: TGTGCCAGCTGGGACAGATTCAGTAACTATGGCTACACCTTC

clone size: few
V gene: TRBV2
J gene: TRBJ1-2
D gene: .
CDR3 protein: CASREGLNGYTF
CDR3 DNA: TGTGCCAGCAGGGAAGGACTGAATGGCTACACCTTC

clone size: .
V gene: TRBV15
J gene: TRBJ2-7
D gene: .
CDR3 protein: CATSREPSSYEQYF
CDR3 DNA: TGTGCCACCAGCAGAGAACCTAGCTCCTACGAGCAGTACTTC

clone size: .
V gene: TRBV10-1
J gene: TRBJ1-1
D gene: .
CDR3 protein: CASSENGNTEAFF
CDR3 DNA: TGCGCCAGCAGTGAAAACGGGAACACTGAAGCTTTCTTT

clone size: .
V gene: TRBV19
J gene: TRBJ1-1
D gene: .
CDR3 protein: CASSIVDPVNTEAFF
CDR3 DNA: TGTGCCAGTAGTATAGTCGATCCGGTGAACACTGAAGCTTTCTTT

clone size: .
V gene: TRBV6-6
J gene: TRBJ2-1
D gene: .
CDR3 protein: CASTLSSSSYNEQFF
CDR3 DNA: TGTGCCAGCACCCTCTCTAGTAGTTCTTACAATGAGCAGTTCTTC

clone size: few
V gene: TRBV7-3
J gene: TRBJ2-2
D gene: TRBD2
CDR3 protein: CASSLGGSGSSVNGELFF
CDR3 DNA: TGTGCCAGCAGCTTAGGTGGTAGCGGGAGTTCGGTGAACGGGGAGCTGTTTTTT

clone size: .
V gene: TRBV29-1
J gene: TRBJ2-7
D gene: .
CDR3 protein: CSVGTPPSEQYF
CDR3 DNA: TGCAGCGTTGGGACTCCACCTTCCGAGCAGTACTTC

clone size: .
V gene: TRBV6-1
J gene: TRBJ1-1
D gene: TRBD1
CDR3 protein: CASSGDRGGTEAFF
CDR3 DNA: TGTGCCAGCAGTGGAGACAGGGGTGGCACTGAAGCTTTCTTT

clone size: few
V gene: TRBV7-8
J gene: TRBJ1-2
D gene: .
CDR3 protein: CASSLGSGYGYTF
CDR3 DNA: TGTGCCAGCAGCCTTGGGAGCGGCTATGGCTACACCTTC

clone size: .
V gene: TRBV29-1
J gene: TRBJ2-3
D gene: .
CDR3 protein: CSVAQGTDTQYF
CDR3 DNA: TGCAGCGTTGCACAAGGCACAGATACGCAGTATTTT